This T cell receptor beta chain was identified during a study of T cell responses to AZD1222 COVID-19 vaccine. Study-wide findings and caveats: The study found vaccine-associated CD4 TCRs spanning spike, dominant at 160-218 and 743-854. Among those given AZD1222, only five to seven were seropositive at baseline. The study sampled repertoires only after the peak T cell response.

A note on this clone: Its antigen is unknown.

TCRdb keeps only in-frame clones here, not all; method: immunoSEQ multiplex PCR. Here the sample spans roughly 150,000 clones, roughly 94% being singletons. CDR3 length equals 11 residues. The V gene end was trimmed by 6 bases and the J gene end by 5 bases; junction bases not matched to a gene: 2. Per germline, CDR1 DFQATT and CDR2 SNEGSKA (reference sequence). This chain links TRBV20-1 with TRBJ1-1; 8 bases fit TRBD1. Sequencing was performed on peripheral blood, taken 28 days after the second AZD1222 dose. The sequence was obtained from an adult who received the AZD1222 COVID-19 vaccine. The CDR3 reads CSAHRGTEAFF. The CDR3 DNA reads TGCAGTGCCCACAGGGGGACTGAAGCTTTCTTT.